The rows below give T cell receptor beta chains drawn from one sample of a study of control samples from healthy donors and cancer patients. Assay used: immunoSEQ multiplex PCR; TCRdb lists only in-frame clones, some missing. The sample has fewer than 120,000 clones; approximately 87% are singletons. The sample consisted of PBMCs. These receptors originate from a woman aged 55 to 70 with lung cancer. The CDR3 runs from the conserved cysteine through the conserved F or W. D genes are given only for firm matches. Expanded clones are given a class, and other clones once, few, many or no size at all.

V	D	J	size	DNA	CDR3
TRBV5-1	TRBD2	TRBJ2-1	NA	TGCGCCAGCAGCTTTAATAGCGGGGGATACAATGAGCAGTTCTTC	CASSFNSGGYNEQFF
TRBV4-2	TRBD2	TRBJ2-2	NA	TGTGCCAGCAGCCCTTCGGGGGGAGGAACCGGGGAGCTGTTTTTT	CASSPSGGGTGELFF
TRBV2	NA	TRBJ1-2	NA	TGTGCCAGCACCCTGGACAGCCCTAGGGGTGGCTACACCTTC	CASTLDSPRGGYTF
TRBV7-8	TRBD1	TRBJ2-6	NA	TGTGCCAGCAGCCCGGGACAGGGGAGTTCTGGGGCCAACGTCCTGACTTTC	CASSPGQGSSGANVLTF
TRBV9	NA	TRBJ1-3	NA	TGTGCCAGCAGCGTAGACTCCGGGAAGGGAAACACCATATATTTT	CASSVDSGKGNTIYF
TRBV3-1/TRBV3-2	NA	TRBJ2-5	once	TGTGCCAGCAGCCAAGGATTCAACAGGGAAGAGACCCAGTACTTC	CASSQGFNREETQYF
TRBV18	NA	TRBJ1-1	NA	TGTGCCAGCTCAGAGGCGGCAGGGCAGAGGACTGAAGCTTTCTTT	CASSEAAGQRTEAFF
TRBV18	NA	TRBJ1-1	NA	TGTGCCAGCTCTCTCCAGGGGATTAATAGTGGGGAAGCTTTCTTT	CASSLQGINSGEAFF
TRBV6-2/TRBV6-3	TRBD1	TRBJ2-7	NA	TGTGCCAGCAGTTATAATGTTCGCCGGACAGGGGTCGAGCAGTACTTC	CASSYNVRRTGVEQYF
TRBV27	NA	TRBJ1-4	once	TGTGCCAGCAGTTTATCTTGGGCTAATGAAAAACTGTTTTTT	CASSLSWANEKLFF
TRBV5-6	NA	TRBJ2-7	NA	TGTGCCAGCAGCTTGGGGACCTACGATGAGCAGTACTTC	CASSLGTYDEQYF
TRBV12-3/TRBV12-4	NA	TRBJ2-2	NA	TGTGCCAGCAGTTTATTTTCCGGGGAGCTGTTTTTT	CASSLFSGELFF
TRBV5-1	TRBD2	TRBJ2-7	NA	TGCGCCAGCAGCTTGGCCCCGGGACTAGGGGCCTACGAGCAGTACTTC	CASSLAPGLGAYEQYF
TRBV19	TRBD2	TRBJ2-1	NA	TGTGCCAGTAGTTCACACCGCGGGGGTGCCTCCTACAATGAGCAGTTCTTC	CASSSHRGGASYNEQFF
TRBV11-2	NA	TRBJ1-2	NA	TGTGCCAGCAGCCCCCCGGGCTACTATGGCTACACCTTC	CASSPPGYYGYTF
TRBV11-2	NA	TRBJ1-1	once	TGTGCCAGCACCATCGGACTAACAGGAGCTGAAGCTTTCTTT	CASTIGLTGAEAFF
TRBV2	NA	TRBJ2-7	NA	TGTGCCAGCAGTGCCCTTTACGAGCAGTACTTC	CASSALYEQYF
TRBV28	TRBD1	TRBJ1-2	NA	TGTGCCAGCAGTTTACCGACAGGGGTCGGCTATGGCTACACCTTC	CASSLPTGVGYGYTF
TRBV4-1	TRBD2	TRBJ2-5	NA	TGCGCCAGCAGCCGTACACCTAGCGGGAGGGTGCAAGAGACCCAGTACTTC	CASSRTPSGRVQETQYF
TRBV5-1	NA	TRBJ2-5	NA	TGCGCCAGCAGCCCAACAATGGTTCTTTGGGCCCAGTACTTC	CASSPTMVLWAQYF
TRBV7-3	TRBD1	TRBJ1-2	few	TGTGCCAGCAGCCAGGACAGGGGGCGCCCCTATGGCTACACCTTC	CASSQDRGRPYGYTF
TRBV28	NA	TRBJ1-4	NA	TGTGCCAGCAGTTCCCCCCACAATGCTGCAACTAATGAAAAACTGTTTTTT	CASSSPHNAATNEKLFF
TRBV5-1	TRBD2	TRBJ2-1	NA	TGCGCCAGCAGCTTGGTCGTAGCGGGGAACAATGAGCAGTTCTTC	CASSLVVAGNNEQFF
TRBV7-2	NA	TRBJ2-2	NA	TGTGCCAGCAGCTTAGCGGTGGGGGAGCTGTTTTTT	CASSLAVGELFF
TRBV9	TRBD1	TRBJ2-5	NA	TGTGCCAGCAGTCGGGACAGGCAGCAAGAGACCCAGTACTTC	CASSRDRQQETQYF
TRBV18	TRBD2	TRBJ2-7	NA	TGTGCCAGCTCACCACGACAGTTAGCGACTAGCTTATCCCCGGGGGAGCAGTACTTC	CASSPRQLATSLSPGEQYF
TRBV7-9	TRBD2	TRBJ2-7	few	TGTGCCAGCAGCCGGACTAGCGGGAGTTGGCACGAGCAGTACTTC	CASSRTSGSWHEQYF
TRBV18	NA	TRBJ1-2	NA	TGTGCCAGCTCCCCGGACAGTGGCTACACCTTC	CASSPDSGYTF
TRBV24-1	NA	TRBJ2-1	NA	TGTGCCACCAGTGATTCGTTTCGGGATTCCTACAATGAGCAGTTCTTC	CATSDSFRDSYNEQFF
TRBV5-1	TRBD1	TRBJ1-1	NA	TGCGCCAGCAGCAGGGTGTCAGGGGGCGAAGCTTTCTTT	CASSRVSGGEAFF
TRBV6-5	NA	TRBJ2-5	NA	TGTGCCAGCAGGCCAGGGGCTAAGGAGACCCAGTACTTC	CASRPGAKETQYF
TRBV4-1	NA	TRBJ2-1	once	TGCGCCAGCAGCCCCTCCGACAGTTACAATGAGCAGTTCTTC	CASSPSDSYNEQFF
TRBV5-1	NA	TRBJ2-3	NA	TGCGCCAGCAGCTCGTCGGACTCCGTCACCACAGATACGCAGTATTTT	CASSSSDSVTTDTQYF
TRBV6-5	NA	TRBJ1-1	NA	TGTGCCAGCACCTATAGCGTCCGCGGCACTGAAGCTTTCTTT	CASTYSVRGTEAFF
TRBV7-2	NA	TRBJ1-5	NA	TGTGCCAGCAGCTTAGGGCAGGGCAATCAGCCCCAGCATTTT	CASSLGQGNQPQHF
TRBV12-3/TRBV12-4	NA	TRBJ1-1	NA	TGTGCCAGCAGTTACAGGGTGGACACTGAAGCTTTCTTT	CASSYRVDTEAFF
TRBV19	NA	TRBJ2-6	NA	TGTGCCAGTAGTCTAGAGGGGACATCTGGGGCCAACGTCCTGACTTTC	CASSLEGTSGANVLTF
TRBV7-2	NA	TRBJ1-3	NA	TGTGCCAGCAGCTTAGGATCAAGGCTATCTGGAAACACCATATATTTT	CASSLGSRLSGNTIYF
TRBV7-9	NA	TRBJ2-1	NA	TGTGCCAGCAGCTTAGCTTTAGGGGCGGGATCCGACTCTAATGAGCAGTTCTTC	CASSLALGAGSDSNEQFF
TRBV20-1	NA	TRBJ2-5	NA	TGCAGTGCTACCAGGCTCGGGATCCAGTACTTC	CSATRLGIQYF
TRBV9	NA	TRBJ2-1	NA	TGTGCCAGCAGCGTAGTAACGGGGGCGACACTCAATGAGCAGTTCTTC	CASSVVTGATLNEQFF
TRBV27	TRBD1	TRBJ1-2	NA	TGTGCCAGCAGTTTATCTGCAGGGGGCTTCTTCTATGGCTACACCTTC	CASSLSAGGFFYGYTF
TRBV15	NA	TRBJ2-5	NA	TGTGCCACCAGCAGAGTTGGAGGAAAAGAGACCCAGTACTTC	CATSRVGGKETQYF
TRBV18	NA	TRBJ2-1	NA	TGTGCCAGCTCACCTCGCGGGCAGACATACAATGAGCAGTTCTTC	CASSPRGQTYNEQFF
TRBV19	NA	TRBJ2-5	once	TGTGCCAGTAGTATCGGGGTTGGTGGCCAAGAGACCCAGTACTTC	CASSIGVGGQETQYF
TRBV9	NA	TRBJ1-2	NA	TGTGCCAGCAGCCCCGCGGGGTACCAAGACTATGGCTACACCTTC	CASSPAGYQDYGYTF
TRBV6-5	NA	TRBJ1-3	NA	TGTGCCAGCAGTCAGGGGTTTGGAAACACCATATATTTT	CASSQGFGNTIYF
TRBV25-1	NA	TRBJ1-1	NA	TGTGCCAGCGTTGGACAGAAGAACACTGAAGCTTTCTTT	CASVGQKNTEAFF
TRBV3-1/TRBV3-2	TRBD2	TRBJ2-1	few	TGTGCCAGCAGCCAAGCATCTAGCGGGAGGGCCCGGGTTTCCTACAATGAGCAGTTCTTC	CASSQASSGRARVSYNEQFF
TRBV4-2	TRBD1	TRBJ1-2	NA	TGTGCCAGCAGCCAAGTCTCAGGGGGCTCGGTTGGCTACACCTTC	CASSQVSGGSVGYTF
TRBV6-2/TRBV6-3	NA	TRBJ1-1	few	TGTGCCAGCAGTTACCGTGTAACTGAAGCTTTCTTT	CASSYRVTEAFF
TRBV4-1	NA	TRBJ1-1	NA	TGCGCCAGCAGCCCACAGGTCATGAACACTGAAGCTTTCTTT	CASSPQVMNTEAFF
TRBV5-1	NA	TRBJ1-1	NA	TGCGCCAGCAGTCCCTTCCCGACTCGACAGCTGAACACTGAAGCTTTCTTT	CASSPFPTRQLNTEAFF
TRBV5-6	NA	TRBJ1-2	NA	TGTGCCAGCAGCTTGGGTACGGTCTCATATGGCTACACCTTC	CASSLGTVSYGYTF
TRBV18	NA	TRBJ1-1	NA	TGTGCCAGCTCACCACAGGGGTACACTGAAGCTTTCTTT	CASSPQGYTEAFF